Reported below is one T cell receptor beta chain. Its target is unknown. The study ran its PCR with 60 Vbeta and 13 Jbeta primers. Method: immunoSEQ multiplex PCR; TCRdb's copy keeps in-frame clones and lacks some. The data show around 200,000 clones, around three quarters seen once. This entry belongs to a study of cytomegalovirus exposure and HLA in healthy donors. General study points: For presence/absence analyses, sequencing depth was assumed to be roughly uniform across donors. A few CMV-associated chains proved CMV antigen-specific in vitro.

The V gene lost 0 bases and the J gene lost 2 bases, with 6 bases spanning the gap. The CDR3 extends over 14 amino acids. Germline values: CDR1 SGHRS, CDR2 YFSETQ. V usage is TRBV5-1 and J usage is TRBJ1-5; D is uncertain. The sequence was collected from a man aged 25 to 40 in good health and CMV-seronegative. The specimen sequenced was PBMCs. The DNA of the CDR3 is TGCGCCAGCAGCTTGGATCAGGGCAATCAGCCCCAGCATTTT. Its protein is CASSLDQGNQPQHF.